This record concerns one T cell receptor (beta chain) sequence. Some clones are missing from TCRdb's copy, which holds only in-frame ones; the method was immunoSEQ multiplex PCR. Of 2 million to 2.5 million clones listed, roughly 96% were seen once; the top ten hold approximately 0.13%. The CDR3 has 16 residues. Trimming took 0 bases from V and 2 from J, leaving 11 bases between them. CDR1 SGHNT and CDR2 YENEEA come from the germline V gene. This sample was included in a study of shared clonotypes between healthy human individuals. Sequencing was done on a sample of naive CD4+ T cells sorted from blood. The subset was: CD45RA+ positively selected. This chain links TRBV11-3 with TRBJ2-4; maybe TRBD2 (6 bases). This TCR came from a young man in good health. CDR3 in DNA: TGTGCCAGCAGCTTAGATAGCGGAGGGCCCAAAAACATTCAGTACTTC. Translating it yields CASSLDSGGPKNIQYF.